Each of the 14 T cell receptor beta chains below was sequenced from the same sample in a study of shared clonotypes between healthy human individuals. TCRdb keeps only in-frame clones here, not all; method: immunoSEQ multiplex PCR. This sample has around 2.5 million clones; roughly 93% occur once, and the top ten carry around 0.37%. The sample comprised naive CD4+ T cells from PBMCs. Subset defined: CD45RA+ positively selected. The receptors stem from a man younger than 35 in good health. Some clones in this sample may be carry-over from other donors' samples.

The chain carries TRBV15 and TRBJ2-1; TRBD1 matches at 10 bases. The V and J ends lost 0 bases and 12 bases, in that order; junction bases with no gene match: 17. From germline, CDR1 is LNHNV and CDR2 YYDKDF (reference sequence). This CDR3 spans 18 amino acids. The CDR3 DNA reads as TGTGCCACCAGCAGAGATGTGTCAGGGACAGGGGTTGTAGTAGGGCAGTTCTTC. It specifies CATSRDVSGTGVVVGQFF.

In the case of this clone: The same CDR3 arises from other DNA sequences in this sample as well. The chain combines TRBV6-1 with TRBJ2-5; tentatively, D is TRBD1 (5 bases). The CDR3 length is 13 residues. Looked up from germline, CDR1 is MNHNS and CDR2 is SASEGT. V was clipped by 6 bases and J by 0 bases, with 8 bases between them. CDR3 loop: CASSLTDQETQYF. The CDR3 DNA follows: TGTGCCAGCAGCCTGACAGACCAAGAGACCCAGTACTTC.

The CDR3 region is CALSGPPTLQQYF. In DNA form, the CDR3 reads TGTGCCCTCTCAGGGCCACCTACGTTGCAGCAGTACTTC. This chain joins TRBV28 and TRBJ2-7; D perhaps matches TRBD1 (5 bases). Trimming removed 11 bases at V and 8 bases at J, with 22 bases between. The CDR3 spans 13 residues. Germline V gene sequence: CDR1 MDHEN, CDR2 SYDVKM.

Points on this clone: Other DNA sequences from this sample encode an identical CDR3 as well. The chain uses TRBV7-3 and TRBJ2-6; D is unclear. The germline CDR1 and CDR2 sequences are SGHTA and FQGTGA. V was clipped by 8 bases and J by 2 bases, with 4 bases between them. This CDR3 is 12 amino acids long. CDR3 in amino acids: CASGAGANVLTF. The CDR3 coding sequence is TGTGCCAGCGGGGCTGGGGCCAACGTCCTGACTTTC.

This sequence joins TRBV9 and TRBJ2-1, with a tentative D call TRBD2 (6 bases). Trimming left V 0 bases short and J 5 bases short, with 15 bases between. CDR1 is SGDLS, CDR2 YYNGEE, per germline. The CDR3 has 16 residues. The CDR3, as DNA: TGTGCCAGCAGCGTAGCCCTGGACTATCCCCACAATGAGCAGTTCTTC. Translation gives CASSVALDYPHNEQFF.

The chain links TRBV7-9 to TRBJ2-7; D not certain. Trimming took off 5 bases at V and 0 bases at J, with 14 bases between the two ends. Germline V lookup: CDR1 SEHNR, CDR2 FQNEAQ (reference sequence). This CDR3 has 15 amino acids. The DNA for the CDR3 is TGTGCCAGCAGCCTCCGGAGCGCGAGCTCCTACGAGCAGTACTTC. Its translation is CASSLRSASSYEQYF.

This clone showed up just once. This chain uses TRBV5-1 with TRBJ1-2; D unclear. Germline V gives CDR1 SGHRS, CDR2 YFSETQ. The CDR3 spans 12 residues. V was trimmed by 0 bases and J by 5 bases, leaving 5 bases between them. In DNA form, the CDR3 reads TGCGCCAGCAGCTTGGACAGATATGGCTACACCTTC. Amino acids: CASSLDRYGYTF.

The chain has TRBV5-8 and TRBJ2-7; no definite D call. The germline CDR1 and CDR2 sequences are SGHTS and YDEGEE. V was shortened by 2 bases and J by 5 bases, with 2 bases between the two germline ends. This CDR3 has 10 residues. The CDR3 nucleotides are TGTGCCAGCAGCTTCCACGAGCAGTACTTC. It translates to CASSFHEQYF.

This chain connects TRBV4-1 to TRBJ2-3; 13 bases are a match to TRBD2. The trim removed 2 bases at V and 4 bases at J, leaving 9 bases unmatched. Germline V lookup: CDR1 MGHRA, CDR2 YSYEKL. The CDR3 is 18 residues long. CDR3: CASSQRRGTSGIPDTQYF. In nucleotides, the CDR3 is TGCGCCAGCAGCCAAAGGAGAGGGACTAGCGGGATTCCAGATACGCAGTATTTT.

The rearrangement links TRBV7-3 to TRBJ2-3; no firm D call. This CDR3 is 13 amino acids long. V gave up 7 bases and J gave up 6 bases, with 14 bases separating them. Germline V gene sequence: CDR1 SGHTA, CDR2 FQGTGA. DNA of the CDR3: TGTGCCAGCAACGTCGTTGTGGGGGATACGCAGTATTTT. Translation gives CASNVVVGDTQYF.

The V call is TRBV6-5, the J call TRBJ2-3; a possible D gene is TRBD2 (5 bases). V was trimmed by 4 bases and J by 6 bases, leaving 14 bases between them. Germline values: CDR1 MNHEY, CDR2 SVGAGI. This CDR3 region has 14 residues. For the CDR3, the DNA is TGTGCCAGCAGTTTCGAGCGGCAATCCGATACGCAGTATTTT. Amino acids: CASSFERQSDTQYF.

This clone was seen a few times. This chain links TRBV7-8 with TRBJ1-1; 7 bases are a match to TRBD1. The V gene end was trimmed by 3 bases and the J gene end by 5 bases; junction bases not matched to a gene: 6. This CDR3 is 14 amino acids long. Germline-derived CDR1 and CDR2 are SGHVS and FQNEAQ. The CDR3 reads CASSLRQGGTEAFF. For the CDR3, the DNA is TGTGCCAGCAGCTTGAGACAGGGAGGAACTGAAGCTTTCTTT.

V and J are TRBV7-2 and TRBJ1-6; D is unresolved. With 6 bases removed from V and 7 bases from J, the gap between germline ends came to 7 bases. The CDR3 runs 12 residues. Germline loops: CDR1 SGHTA, CDR2 FQGNSA. CDR3 bases: TGTGCCAGCAGGGTTCAGAATTCACCCCTCCACTTT. This encodes CASRVQNSPLHF.

This chain connects TRBV11-2 to TRBJ2-7, with D perhaps matching TRBD2 (5 bases). V lost 2 bases and J lost 6, with 17 bases in between. The CDR3 totals 15 residues. Germline V lookup: CDR1 SGHAT, CDR2 FQNNGV. Written as DNA, the CDR3 is TGTGCCAGCAGCTTAATACGTTCGGGGTCCGCCGAGCAGTACTTC. Its translation is CASSLIRSGSAEQYF.